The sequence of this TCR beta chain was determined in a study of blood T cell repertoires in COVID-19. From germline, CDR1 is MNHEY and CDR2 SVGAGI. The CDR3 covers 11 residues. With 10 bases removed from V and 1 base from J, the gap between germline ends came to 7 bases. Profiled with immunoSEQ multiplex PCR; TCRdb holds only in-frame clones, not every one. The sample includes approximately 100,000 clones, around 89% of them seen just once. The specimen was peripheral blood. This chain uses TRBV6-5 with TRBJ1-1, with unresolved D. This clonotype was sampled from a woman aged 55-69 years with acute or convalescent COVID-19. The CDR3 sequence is CAIRRNTEAFF. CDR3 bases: TGTGCCATCCGGAGGAACACTGAAGCTTTCTTT.